The clone carrying this T cell receptor (beta chain) has ten or more counts. Its antigen is undetermined. This entry is derived from a study of T cell repertoires in cytomegalovirus infection. Looking at the study overall: Indicated by public TCR beta signatures were CMV infection and matching HLA type. Study-level points and caveats: Within the response measured ex vivo, HLA-C-restricted CMV-specific TCR beta clonotypes were dominant.

TCRdb re-analysed the reads in MiXCR, keeping a single row per CDR3 protein. The sample contains hundreds of thousands of distinct CDR3 sequences, more than 20% of which appear only once. CDR3 length: 16 amino acids. Germline lookup yields CDR1 MDHEN and CDR2 SYDVKM. V was pared by 3 bases and J by 7 bases, with 18 bases between. The chain carries TRBV28 and TRBJ1-4; TRBD1 might be the D (5 bases). The sequence was collected from a human donor in good health (CMV status not recorded). Some clones in this sample may be carry-over from other donors' samples. The source material was CD8+ T cells from PBMCs. The CDR3 sequence is CASSFIRRGLREKLFF. The CDR3 bases are TGTGCCAGCAGTTTCATTAGGAGGGGTTTACGTGAAAAACTGTTTTTT. Full variable domain (remainder filled in from reference TRBV28 and TRBJ1-4): DVKVTQSSRYLVKRTGEKVFLECVQDMDHENMFWYRQDPGLGLRLIYFSYDVKMKEKGDIPEGYSVSREKKERFSLILESASTNQTSMYLCASSFIRRGLREKLFFGSGTQLSVL.